These 27 T cell receptor beta chains originate from one sample sequenced in a study of identifying expanded T cells in peripheral blood. Using immunoSEQ multiplex PCR, the repertoire was profiled, and TCRdb retains in-frame clones only, with some absent. The table shows some 120,000 clones, with more than 80% occurring only once. The sequenced sample was blood. The receptor source for this set is a person aged 18-69 years in good health.

The rearrangement joins TRBV19 to TRBJ1-3; 8 bases are shared with TRBD1. The germline gives CDR1 LNHDA, CDR2 SQIVND (reference sequence). Losses at the gene ends were 5 bases for V and 3 bases for J; bases not matched to a gene: 15. The CDR3 extends over 18 amino acids. CDR3 coding DNA: TGTGCCAGTAGTTCTTCGAGACAGGGGATGGTGCGTGGAAACACCATATATTTT. Translated: CASSSSRQGMVRGNTIYF. Full variable domain (outside the CDR3, taken from reference TRBV19 and TRBJ1-3): DGGITQSPKYLFRKEGQNVTLSCEQNLNHDAMYWYRQDPGQGLRLIYYSQIVNDFQKGDIAEGYSVSREKKESFPLTVTSAQKNPTAFYLCASSSSRQGMVRGNTIYFGEGSWLTVV.

The V gene is TRBV7-6, the J gene TRBJ2-3, with D unresolved. V dropped 6 bases and J dropped 11 bases, with 9 bases sitting between them. This CDR3 has 10 amino acids. Germline CDR1 is SGHVS and CDR2 is FNYEAQ. The CDR3 sequence: CASSLSWQYF. CDR3 coding DNA: TGTGCCAGCAGTTTAAGTTGGCAGTATTTT.

The V call is TRBV11-2, the J call TRBJ1-2, with D maybe TRBD1 (6 bases). The CDR3 contains 14 residues. Germline CDR1 is SGHAT and CDR2 is FQNNGV. Trimming removed 3 bases at V and 8 bases at J, with 16 bases between. In DNA form, the CDR3 reads TGTGCCAGCAGCTTCGTACAGGGCCGAGTGGGCTACACCTTC. It yields the protein CASSFVQGRVGYTF. The full variable domain, in which reference TRBV11-2 and TRBJ1-2 provide the parts outside the CDR3, is EAGVAQSPRYKIIEKRQSVAFWCNPISGHATLYWYQQILGQGPKLLIQFQNNGVVDDSQLPKDRFSAERLKGVDSTLKIQPAKLEDSAVYLCASSFVQGRVGYTFGSGTRLTVV.

This clone was picked up a small number of times. The chain couples TRBV19 to TRBJ1-6, with D hard to call. The V end was cut by 3 bases, the J end by 6 bases, with 9 bases between. The CDR3 sequence is 14 residues long. CDR1 and CDR2 from the germline V gene are LNHDA and SQIVND (reference sequence). The CDR3 sequence: CASSIQSRNSPLHF. In nucleotides, the CDR3 is TGTGCCAGTAGTATCCAGTCACGTAATTCACCCCTCCACTTT. The variable domain in full, with the rest retrieved from reference TRBV19 and TRBJ1-6, is DGGITQSPKYLFRKEGQNVTLSCEQNLNHDAMYWYRQDPGQGLRLIYYSQIVNDFQKGDIAEGYSVSREKKESFPLTVTSAQKNPTAFYLCASSIQSRNSPLHFGNGTRLTVT.

The chain is built from TRBV11-3 and TRBJ1-1; 9 nucleotides line up with TRBD1. V lost 1 base and J lost 1; bases outside the gene matches: 10. This CDR3 has 18 residues. Germline V gene data show CDR1 as SGHNT and CDR2 as YENEEA. CDR3 in DNA: TGTGCCAGCAGCTTAGTCTGGTCGGGGACAGGGAAGAACACTGAAGCTTTCTTT. Encoded protein: CASSLVWSGTGKNTEAFF. The variable domain in full, completed from reference TRBV11-3 and TRBJ1-1, reads EAGVVQSPRYKIIEKKQPVAFWCNPISGHNTLYWYLQNLGQGPELLIRYENEEAVDDSQLPKDRFSAERLKGVDSTLKIQPAELGDSAVYLCASSLVWSGTGKNTEAFFGQGTRLTVV.

The gene calls are TRBV19 and TRBJ2-2; TRBD1 matches at 8 bases. CDR1 is LNHDA, CDR2 SQIVND, per germline (reference sequence). The CDR3 spans 15 residues. After removal of 3 bases from V and 1 base from J, the junction contained 1 base not matched to a gene. The CDR3 loop is CASSMDRVNTGELFF. CDR3 in DNA: TGTGCCAGTAGTATGGACAGGGTGAACACCGGGGAGCTGTTTTTT.

The rearrangement joins TRBV5-1 to TRBJ1-1, with 10 bases aligning to TRBD1. J gave up 8 bases and V 4 bases, and 8 bases lay outside the gene matches. The CDR3 has 14 residues. The germline V gene encodes CDR1 SGHRS and CDR2 YFSETQ. CDR3 in DNA: TGCGCCAGCAGCGGGAGGGACAGGGGTCCAGAAGCTTTCTTT. This translates into CASSGRDRGPEAFF.

In this sample, this clone turned up once. The V and J genes are TRBV6-6 and TRBJ1-2; D might be TRBD1 (6 bases). The germline V gene has CDR1 MNHNY and CDR2 SVGAGI (reference sequence). Trimming took off 3 bases at V and 4 bases at J, with 18 bases between the two ends. This CDR3 spans 16 amino acids. The chain's CDR3 is CASSYNPGGATYGYTF. The CDR3 region has the DNA TGTGCCAGCAGTTATAATCCCGGGGGGGCCACCTATGGCTACACCTTC.

This chain uses TRBV5-1 with TRBJ1-1; D is unresolved. Germline V gene sequence: CDR1 SGHRS, CDR2 YFSETQ. V lost 1 base, J lost 0 bases, and 10 bases lay in between. The CDR3 has 15 amino acids. The CDR3 is CASSLMGIMNTEAFF. The CDR3 DNA follows: TGCGCCAGCAGCTTGATGGGGATTATGAACACTGAAGCTTTCTTT.

Regarding this clone: Additional DNA sequences in this sample encode the identical CDR3. This chain connects TRBV7-8 to TRBJ1-3; D gene unclear. Per the germline V gene, CDR1 is SGHVS and CDR2 is FQNEAQ. Trimming shortened V by 2 bases and J by 3 bases, and 8 bases separated the two germline ends. This CDR3 has 14 residues. This chain's CDR3 is CASSLRRSGNTIYF. The CDR3, as DNA: TGTGCCAGCAGCTTAAGACGTAGTGGAAACACCATATATTTT.

This clone was seen just once. The rearrangement joins TRBV6-1 to TRBJ2-2; the D gene is possibly TRBD2 (6 bases). The CDR3 is made up of 14 amino acids. V was clipped by 8 bases and J by 0 bases, with 10 bases between them. CDR1 and CDR2 from the germline V gene are MNHNS and SASEGT. CDR3 DNA: TGTGCCAGCGCGGGGCGCGCGAACACCGGGGAGCTGTTTTTT. Its translation is CASAGRANTGELFF.

The chain uses TRBV29-1 and TRBJ1-2, with D perhaps matching TRBD1 (6 bases). The CDR3 spans 13 residues. Germline loops: CDR1 SQVTM, CDR2 ANQGSEA. Trimming removed 2 bases from V and 7 bases from J, with 14 bases in between. The CDR3 region is CSVERDTRVGYTF. The CDR3 DNA is TGCAGCGTTGAAAGGGACACCAGAGTTGGCTACACCTTC. The whole variable domain, filled in from reference TRBV29-1 and TRBJ1-2, reads SAVISQKPSRDICQRGTSLTIQCQVDSQVTMMFWYRQQPGQSLTLIATANQGSEATYESGFVIDKFPISRPNLTFSTLTVSNMSPEDSSIYLCSVERDTRVGYTFGSGTRLTVV.

J is TRBJ2-1 and V is TRBV29-1; no firm D call. The CDR3 runs 12 residues. Germline CDR1 is SQVTM and CDR2 is ANQGSEA. Between the trimmed V and J ends, which lost 6 bases and 4 bases, there was a span of 10 bases. Here the CDR3 reads CSVNWDYNEQFF. The CDR3 DNA reads TGCAGCGTGAATTGGGATTACAATGAGCAGTTCTTC.

The chain uses TRBV5-4 and TRBJ2-5; D ambiguous. V was shortened by 1 base and J by 4 bases, with 14 bases between the two germline ends. Germline CDR1 is SGHNT and CDR2 is YYREEE (reference sequence). The CDR3 extends over 15 amino acids. In nucleotides, the CDR3 is TGTGCCAGCAGCTTGCTTCCGGGTAATGGAGAGACCCAGTACTTC. It yields the protein CASSLLPGNGETQYF.

The J gene is TRBJ2-7, the V gene TRBV19; 7 bases agree with TRBD1. The germline V gene encodes CDR1 LNHDA and CDR2 SQIVND (reference sequence). The junction had 1 base not matched to a gene; V was cut back by 4 bases and J by 1 base. CDR3 length: 13 amino acids. Here the CDR3 DNA reads TGTGCCAGTAGTAGACAGGGTTCCTACGAGCAGTACTTC. Translating it yields CASSRQGSYEQYF.

J is TRBJ1-3 and V is TRBV2, with D tentatively TRBD1 (5 bases). The CDR3 runs to 14 residues. Germline CDR1 SNHLY, CDR2 FYNNEI. V shed 4 bases and J shed 2 bases, with 9 bases lying between them. CDR3: CASSVQGAGNTIYF. The CDR3 region has the DNA TGTGCCAGCAGTGTGCAGGGAGCTGGAAACACCATATATTTT.

J is TRBJ1-5 and V is TRBV7-8; possible D gene TRBD1, 6 bases. The CDR3 length is 18 residues. The germline CDR1 and CDR2 sequences are SGHVS and FQNEAQ. Trimming removed 3 bases at V and 2 bases at J, with 20 bases between. The CDR3 DNA is TGTGCCAGCAGCTTGTTTCGCGGGACACCGAGGGGCAATCAGCCCCAGCATTTT. As protein: CASSLFRGTPRGNQPQHF.

The V and J genes are TRBV7-2 and TRBJ2-1, with TRBD2 matching over 11 bases. Germline CDR1 SGHTA, CDR2 FQGNSA. Trimming cost V 5 bases and J 7 bases; bases outside gene matches: 7. This CDR3 contains 15 residues. As DNA, the CDR3 is TGTGCCAGCAGCGTTAGCGGGGGGGCTCTAAATGAGCAGTTCTTC. Translation: CASSVSGGALNEQFF.

V usage is TRBV30 and J usage is TRBJ2-5; TRBD2 might be the D (6 bases). This CDR3 comprises 14 residues. Per the germline V gene, CDR1 is GTSNPN and CDR2 is SVGIG (reference sequence). V gave up 0 bases and J gave up 4 bases, with 12 bases separating them. The CDR3 bases are TGTGCCTGGAGTGTCGGTCGGGGGATAGAGACCCAGTACTTC. As protein: CAWSVGRGIETQYF. The entire variable domain, with the rest obtained from reference TRBV30 and TRBJ2-5, is as follows: SQTIHQWPATLVQPVGSPLSLECTVEGTSNPNLYWYRQAAGRGLQLLFYSVGIGQISSEVPQNLSASRPQDRQFILSSKKLLLSDSGFYLCAWSVGRGIETQYFGPGTRLLVL.

The J gene is TRBJ2-7, the V gene TRBV5-1; D perhaps matches TRBD2 (6 bases). The germline V gene has CDR1 SGHRS and CDR2 YFSETQ. The CDR3 covers 11 residues. Trimming took 3 bases from V and 6 from J, leaving 7 bases between them. The CDR3 region is CASSYGSEQYF. CDR3 nucleotides: TGCGCCAGCAGCTACGGGAGCGAGCAGTACTTC.

The chain is built from TRBV28 and TRBJ2-1; TRBD1 matches 12 bases. The germline V gene has CDR1 MDHEN and CDR2 SYDVKM. V was clipped by 2 bases and J by 6 bases; unmatched bases: 5. This CDR3 contains 16 residues. CDR3 residues: CASSLRDRGQGNEQFF. The CDR3 DNA reads as TGTGCCAGCAGTTTAAGGGACAGGGGGCAGGGCAATGAGCAGTTCTTC.

The chain couples TRBV6-6 to TRBJ2-7, with D perhaps matching TRBD1 (5 bases). CDR1 and CDR2 from the germline V gene are MNHNY and SVGAGI (reference sequence). The germline V and J ends were trimmed by 5 bases and 4 bases, with 12 bases remaining between them. The CDR3 totals 13 residues. CDR3: CASSIDRRYEQYF. CDR3 sequence (DNA): TGTGCCAGCAGTATCGACAGAAGATACGAGCAGTACTTC.

The gene calls are TRBV11-2 and TRBJ2-1; possibly TRBD2 for D (7 bases). V lost 2 bases to trimming and J lost 4 bases, with 21 bases between them. The CDR3 consists of 18 residues. Germline CDR1 SGHAT, CDR2 FQNNGV. CDR3 region: CASSLSGFRGGEYNEQFF. DNA for the CDR3: TGTGCCAGCAGCTTATCGGGGTTTAGGGGGGGAGAATACAATGAGCAGTTCTTC.

The chain couples TRBV7-6 to TRBJ1-1, with 8 bases lining up with TRBD1. The CDR3 is made up of 14 amino acids. Germline V CDR1 and CDR2: SGHVS, FNYEAQ. Trimming cost V 5 bases and J 5 bases; bases outside gene matches: 7. The DNA of the CDR3 is TGTGCCAGCAGCCCCCCAGGGGGCGGAACTGAAGCTTTCTTT. It encodes CASSPPGGGTEAFF.

This chain links TRBV4-3 with TRBJ2-1; D gene unclear. Trimming removed 4 bases from V and 5 bases from J, with 6 bases in between. CDR1 is LGHNA and CDR2 is YSLEER in the germline V gene. The CDR3 has 12 residues. The CDR3 DNA is TGCGCCAGCAGCCCTCAGGACAATGAGCAGTTCTTC. It is translated as CASSPQDNEQFF.

The chain employs TRBV6-1 and TRBJ2-7; 10 bases are shared with TRBD2. CDR3 length: 15 residues. Trimming took 4 bases from V and 4 from J; bases not matched to a gene: 7. Germline V gives CDR1 MNHNS, CDR2 SASEGT. CDR3 in DNA: TGTGCCAGCAGTGCCGGGCCTAGCGGGAGTTACGAGCAGTACTTC. Translated: CASSAGPSGSYEQYF.

The chain recombines TRBV9 with TRBJ2-2; D ambiguous. V was pared by 2 bases and J by 6 bases, with 11 bases between. The CDR3 sequence is 14 residues long. Germline CDR1 SGDLS, CDR2 YYNGEE. The DNA for the CDR3 is TGTGCCAGCAGCGTCGGCCTAAGGGCCGGGGAGCTGTTTTTT. This gives the protein CASSVGLRAGELFF.